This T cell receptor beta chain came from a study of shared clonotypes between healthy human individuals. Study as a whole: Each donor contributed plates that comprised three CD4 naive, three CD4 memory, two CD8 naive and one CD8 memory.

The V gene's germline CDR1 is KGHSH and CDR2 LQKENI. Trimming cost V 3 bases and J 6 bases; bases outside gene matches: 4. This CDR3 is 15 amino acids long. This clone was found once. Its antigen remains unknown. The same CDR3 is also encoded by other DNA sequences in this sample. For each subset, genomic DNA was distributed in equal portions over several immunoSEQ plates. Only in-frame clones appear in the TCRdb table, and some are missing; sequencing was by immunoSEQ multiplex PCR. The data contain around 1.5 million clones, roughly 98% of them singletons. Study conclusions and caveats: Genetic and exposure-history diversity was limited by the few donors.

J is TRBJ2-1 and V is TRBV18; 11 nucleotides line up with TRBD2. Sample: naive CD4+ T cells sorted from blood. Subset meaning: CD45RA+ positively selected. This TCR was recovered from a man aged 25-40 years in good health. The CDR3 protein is CASSPRLAGGNEQFF. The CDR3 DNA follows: TGTGCCAGCTCACCGAGGCTAGCGGGAGGCAATGAGCAGTTCTTC.